These T cell receptor beta chains were read from a single sample in a study of blood T cell repertoires in COVID-19. TCRdb keeps only in-frame clones here, not all; method: immunoSEQ multiplex PCR. The sample yields approximately 66,000 clones, more than 70% seen once. The sequenced sample consisted of peripheral blood. The receptors shown here come from a man in his 60s with acute or convalescent COVID-19. Both conserved end residues are part of each CDR3. A D gene is named only where the DNA matches it firmly. Clone sizes are given selectively: once, few, many, or a class where the clone is expanded.

CASSTGSANNEKLFF,TGTGCCAGCAGCACAGGATCCGCCAATAATGAAAAACTGTTTTTT,15,TRBJ1-4,TRBV7-8,NA,NA
CASSPLRVTEAFF,TGTGCCAGCTCACCACTTAGAGTCACTGAAGCTTTCTTT,13,TRBJ1-1,TRBV18,NA,NA
CASSLDRSAEAFF,TGTGCCAGCAGCCTTGACAGGTCGGCTGAAGCTTTCTTT,13,TRBJ1-1,TRBV14,NA,NA
CASSPQGAGSYEQYF,TGCGCCAGCAGCCCACAGGGGGCAGGCTCCTACGAGCAGTACTTC,15,TRBJ2-7,TRBV4-1,TRBD1,NA
CASSVAGREGGYTF,TGTGCCAGCAGCGTAGCCGGCAGGGAGGGTGGCTACACCTTC,14,TRBJ1-2,TRBV9,NA,NA
CASSMGRTVGQPQHF,TGTGCCAGTAGTATGGGAAGGACAGTGGGGCAGCCCCAGCATTTT,15,TRBJ1-5,TRBV19,NA,NA
CASSRPGQTNSPLHF,TGTGCCAGCAGCCGCCCGGGACAGACTAATTCACCCCTCCACTTT,15,TRBJ1-6,TRBV14,TRBD1,NA
CASSPLRVGGSSDGYTF,TGTGCCAGCTCACCGCTCCGTGTGGGGGGATCCTCGGATGGCTACACCTTC,17,TRBJ1-2,TRBV18,NA,few
CASSSIRDSNSYGYTF,TGTGCCAGCAGCTCGATCCGGGACAGCAATAGCTATGGCTACACCTTC,16,TRBJ1-2,TRBV7-2,TRBD1,NA
CASSIQGMNEQFF,TGTGCCAGTAGTATACAGGGGATGAATGAGCAGTTCTTC,13,TRBJ2-1,TRBV19,NA,NA
CAISEPNSGLSNTEAFF,TGTGCCATCAGTGAGCCCAACTCGGGACTCTCGAACACTGAAGCTTTCTTT,17,TRBJ1-1,TRBV10-3,NA,NA
CASSIGLGTTDTQYF,TGTGCCAGTAGTATTGGACTAGGGACCACAGATACGCAGTATTTT,15,TRBJ2-3,TRBV19,TRBD2,NA
CASSLASRYEQYF,TGCGCCAGCAGCTTGGCCTCGCGCTACGAGCAGTACTTC,13,TRBJ2-7,TRBV5-1,NA,NA
CASREPSPYGYTF,TGTGCCAGCAGGGAGCCTTCCCCCTATGGCTACACCTTC,13,TRBJ1-2,TRBV2,NA,NA
CSVESSYEQYF,TGCAGCGTTGAATCCTCTTACGAGCAGTACTTC,11,TRBJ2-7,TRBV29-1,NA,once
CASSFSGQGNEKLFF,TGTGCCAGCTCCTTCTCCGGACAGGGCAATGAAAAACTGTTTTTT,15,TRBJ1-4,TRBV9,TRBD1,NA
CSVEEGVSEEAFF,TGCAGCGTTGAAGAAGGAGTCTCCGAGGAAGCTTTCTTT,13,TRBJ1-1,TRBV29-1,NA,NA
CATSRDRASYEQYF,TGTGCCACCAGCCGGGACAGGGCGTCCTACGAGCAGTACTTC,14,TRBJ2-7,TRBV15,TRBD1,NA
CASSQAANYGYTF,TGTGCCAGCAGCCAAGCCGCGAACTATGGCTACACCTTC,13,TRBJ1-2,TRBV3-1/TRBV3-2,NA,NA